This T cell receptor (beta chain) was found in a study of T-cell memory formation after mild COVID-19. Study-wide context: Largely, the TCR clusters proved donor specific. Study-wide findings and caveats: Several responding clones turned up in pre-infection memory, indicating that cross-reactive memory may have taken part. Clones that shrank (day 15 to 85) were balanced CD4/CD8, whereas later expanders leaned CD4+.

cDNA libraries for TCR alpha and TCR beta, carrying sample barcodes and UMIs, came from 5'RACE with constant-segment primers. Each CDR3 protein gets one entry after TCRdb re-called the 5' RACE reads with MiXCR. This sample carries 60,000 to 65,000 distinct CDR3 sequences, approximately 9% of them seen once, and the ten largest clones take around 1.1%. Points on this clonotype: Antigen: not known.

Germline values: CDR1 SGHRS, CDR2 YFSETQ. This CDR3 comprises 15 residues. V lost 7 bases and J lost 0, with 15 bases in between. The chain combines TRBV5-1 with TRBJ2-3; D might be TRBD1 (6 bases). This receptor was taken from a man aged 18 to 29 who had mild COVID-19 (a few samples of this study predate the infection). Cell type and time point are not known. Sequenced material: PBMCs or a T cell subset sorted from them (not recorded which). CDR3 amino acids: CASGETGLSTDTQYF. The CDR3 DNA reads TGCGCCAGCGGAGAGACAGGATTAAGCACAGATACGCAGTATTTT.